A single sample gave rise to the 25 T cell receptor beta chains below, sequenced in a study of T cell responses to AZD1222 COVID-19 vaccine (dated by TCRdb to the early 2020s). The meaning of the sample's time point label: baseline before first vaccination. Libraries were constructed by the immunoSEQ multiplex PCR assay. TCRdb re-hosts the immuneACCESS table, in-frame sequences only. Its copies lack some clones; in the studies checked, an unresolved V gene accounts for under half of them, and the cause for the rest is not known. For this sample there are 150,000 to 200,000 clones; 75% to 95% appear just once. The ten most abundant clones make up about 3% of the sample. The sample was peripheral blood, taken on day 0 of AZD1222 vaccination. The receptors were gathered from an adult in good health.

The gene calls are TRBV21-1 and TRBJ2-5. TRBV21-1 is deemed a pseudogene. The CDR3 is 15 amino acids. CDR3 nucleotide sequence: TGTGCCAGCAGCGCAGTGGTCGGGGCCGGGGAGACCCAGTACTTC. Amino acid sequence: CASSAVVGAGETQYF.

The chain carries TRBV19 and TRBJ1-5; D perhaps matches TRBD1 (6 bases). Germline V gives CDR1 LNHDA, CDR2 SQIVND (reference sequence). This CDR3 region has 14 residues. V lost 7 bases, J lost 11 bases, and 21 bases lay in between. In nucleotides, the CDR3 is TGTGCCAGTAAAGGCGGACAGCCAATATCGGCCCAGCATTTT. Amino acid sequence: CASKGGQPISAQHF.

The chain recombines TRBV6-2 or TRBV6-3 with TRBJ2-7; D is ambiguous. Germline CDR1 MNHEY, CDR2 SVGEGT. The ends were cut back, 4 bases at V and 3 bases at J, with 10 bases in the middle. This CDR3 is built from 13 residues. CDR3 bases: TGTGCCAGCAGTTCTTCCGTTTTCTACGAGCAGTACTTC. Translation gives CASSSSVFYEQYF.

The rearrangement links TRBV18 to TRBJ1-1; D might be TRBD1 (6 bases). There are 14 residues in the CDR3. The germline CDR1 and CDR2 sequences are KGHSH and LQKENI. The ends were cut back, 4 bases at V and 2 bases at J, with 11 bases in the middle. The CDR3 DNA reads TGTGCCAGCTCACGACAACAGGGAAACACTGAAGCTTTCTTT. This codes for CASSRQQGNTEAFF.

CDR3 sequence reads: CASKGPASNYNEQFF. The CDR3 region has the DNA TGTGCCAGCAAGGGTCCGGCGAGCAACTACAATGAGCAGTTCTTC. This chain connects TRBV2 to TRBJ2-1, with D hard to call. The CDR3 covers 15 residues. The ends were cut back, 7 bases at V and 3 bases at J, with 16 bases in the middle. Germline V gene data show CDR1 as SNHLY and CDR2 as FYNNEI. The variable domain in full, with the rest retrieved from reference TRBV2 and TRBJ2-1, is EPEVTQTPSHQVTQMGQEVILRCVPISNHLYFYWYRQILGQKVEFLVSFYNNEISEKSEIFDDQFSVERPDGSNFTLKIRSTKLEDSAMYFCASKGPASNYNEQFFGPGTRLTVL.

This sequence joins TRBV25-1 and TRBJ1-2; TRBD1 agrees at 7 bases. Germline-derived CDR1 and CDR2 are MGHDK and SYGVNS. The CDR3 length is 17 residues. J lost 5 bases, V lost 2 bases, and 14 bases had no gene match. The CDR3 DNA reads TGTGCCAGCAGTGAAGGACCTTGGACAGCAGGGGGATATGGCTACACCTTC. Its translation is CASSEGPWTAGGYGYTF.

This rearrangement joins TRBV3-1 (or the pseudogene TRBV3-2) to TRBJ2-5; 7 positions match TRBD1. The trim removed 4 bases at V and 4 bases at J, leaving 12 bases unmatched. Per germline, CDR1 LGHDT and CDR2 YNNKEL (reference sequence). The CDR3 is 16 residues long. The CDR3: CASSPLEGAPGETQYF. CDR3 sequence (DNA): TGTGCCAGCAGCCCCCTTGAGGGGGCGCCGGGAGAGACCCAGTACTTC.

This rearrangement joins TRBV4-2 to TRBJ2-7, with D perhaps assigned TRBD1 or TRBD2 (6 bases each). Germline V gives CDR1 LGHNA, CDR2 YNFKEQ. The V end lost 1 base, the J end lost 2 bases, and 9 bases lay between the germline ends. The CDR3 is 14 amino acids. The CDR3 region is CASSQGRGAYEQYF. The CDR3 nucleotides read TGTGCCAGCAGCCAAGGGAGGGGGGCCTACGAGCAGTACTTC.

This clone turned up a few times. CDR3 loop: CSVEGWKETGAGNTIYF. The DNA of the CDR3 is TGCAGCGTTGAAGGATGGAAAGAGACAGGGGCAGGAAACACCATATATTTT. The V and J genes are TRBV29-1 and TRBJ1-3; 8 bases line up with TRBD1. V trimming: 1 base; J trimming: 4 bases; junction bases outside the gene matches: 12. This CDR3 has 17 residues. The germline CDR1 and CDR2 sequences are SQVTM and ANQGSEA.

The chain carries TRBV12-3 or TRBV12-4 and TRBJ2-2; a possible D gene is TRBD1 (6 bases). With 2 bases removed from V and 7 bases from J, the gap between germline ends came to 8 bases. This CDR3 has 13 residues. The CDR3 here is CASSLRGGGELFF. The CDR3 bases are TGTGCCAGCAGTTTACGAGGGGGCGGGGAGCTGTTTTTT.

The rearrangement uses TRBV5-4 and TRBJ2-1; 9 nucleotides agree with TRBD1. J was trimmed by 4 bases and V by 0 bases; bases with no gene match: 2. The CDR3 is 15 residues long. The germline gives CDR1 SGHNT, CDR2 YYREEE (reference sequence). The CDR3 DNA reads TGTGCCAGCAGCTTGGGTGGGACAGGGTACAATGAGCAGTTCTTC. Protein product: CASSLGGTGYNEQFF.

The chain carries TRBV3-1 (or the pseudogene TRBV3-2) and TRBJ2-5; weak D call: TRBD1 (6 bases). The CDR3 extends over 16 amino acids. CDR1 LGHDT and CDR2 YNNKEL come from the germline V gene (reference sequence). Trimming took off 4 bases at V and 4 bases at J, with 19 bases between the two ends. CDR3 nucleotide sequence: TGTGCCAGCAGCCTCCTTCAGGGGCAACTCGGAGAGACCCAGTACTTC. Translation: CASSLLQGQLGETQYF.

The V gene is TRBV11-2, the J gene TRBJ2-5; tentatively, D is TRBD2 (6 bases). The ends were cut back, 1 base at V and 5 bases at J, with 14 bases in the middle. Germline V gene sequence: CDR1 SGHAT, CDR2 FQNNGV. The CDR3 extends over 15 amino acids. CDR3 loop: CASSLVADPWETQYF. The CDR3, as DNA: TGTGCCAGCAGCTTAGTAGCGGACCCTTGGGAGACCCAGTACTTC.

The chain employs TRBV11-2 and TRBJ2-3, with 11 bases lining up with TRBD2. Germline CDR1 reads SGHAT; CDR2 reads FQNNGV. V was clipped by 4 bases and J by 1 base; unmatched bases: 10. There are 18 residues in the CDR3. CDR3 bases: TGTGCCAGCAGCTCCGCTAGCGGGGGGTTCCCGGGCACAGATACGCAGTATTTT. Protein: CASSSASGGFPGTDTQYF.

The chain combines TRBV30 with TRBJ2-2; 12 nucleotides line up with TRBD2. The CDR3 has 18 residues. The germline V gene encodes CDR1 GTSNPN and CDR2 SVGIG (reference sequence). V dropped 2 bases and J dropped 7; count of bases not matched to a gene: 14. In nucleotides, the CDR3 is TGTGCCTGGAGTTTTCAGACTAGCGGGGGCCTCCCCCACGGGGAGCTGTTTTTT. Its protein product is CAWSFQTSGGLPHGELFF.

This sequence joins TRBV11-2 and TRBJ2-5; D gene ambiguous. From germline, CDR1 is SGHAT and CDR2 FQNNGV. The CDR3 sequence is 12 residues long. The V end was cut by 5 bases, the J end by 1 base, with 5 bases between. As DNA, the CDR3 is TGTGCCAGCAGCCCCCCCCAAGAGACCCAGTACTTC. Protein: CASSPPQETQYF.

DNA for the CDR3: TGTGCCAGCAGCGGCGGACAGGCGAGCGTAGCCAAAAACATTCAGTACTTC. Protein sequence: CASSGGQASVAKNIQYF. The chain is built from TRBV5-5 and TRBJ2-4; 7 bases agree with TRBD1. Germline V gene sequence: CDR1 SGHKS, CDR2 YYEKEE (reference sequence). This CDR3 has 17 amino acids. V lost 4 bases and J lost 0; bases outside the gene matches: 10.

The chain links TRBV7-2 to TRBJ1-2; D is uncertain. V lost 6 bases and J lost 6, with 11 bases in between. The CDR3 extends over 12 amino acids. Per germline, CDR1 SGHTA and CDR2 FQGNSA. DNA of the CDR3: TGTGCCAGCAGTACCCCCCCTAATGGCTACACCTTC. This encodes CASSTPPNGYTF.

The chain recombines TRBV7-2 with TRBJ2-7; D gene unclear. V was cut by 3 bases and J by 4 bases, with 10 bases left in between. The CDR3 consists of 13 residues. CDR1 is SGHTA, CDR2 FQGNSA, per germline. As DNA, the CDR3 is TGTGCCAGCAGCTTTTACGGTACTTACGAGCAGTACTTC. This sequence encodes CASSFYGTYEQYF.

This chain joins TRBV7-2 and TRBJ1-4; 7 positions match TRBD1. The V gene's germline CDR1 is SGHTA and CDR2 FQGNSA. Trimming took 2 bases from V and 0 from J; bases not matched to a gene: 9. This CDR3 has 18 amino acids. CDR3 nucleotide sequence: TGTGCCAGCAGCTTAAGTCTGGACAGGCGTCCAACTAATGAAAAACTGTTTTTT. Protein product: CASSLSLDRRPTNEKLFF.

This clone showed up just a few times. The chain joins TRBV27 to TRBJ1-2; 7 nucleotides align to TRBD1. This CDR3 is built from 13 residues. V shed 3 bases and J 3 bases; nucleotides not matched to a gene: 1. Germline lookup yields CDR1 MNHEY and CDR2 SMNVEV (reference sequence). The DNA of the CDR3 is TGTGCCAGCAGTTTGGGACAGCACTATGGCTACACCTTC. It translates to CASSLGQHYGYTF.

The J gene is TRBJ2-7, the V gene TRBV24-1; possibly TRBD1 for D (6 bases). Germline-derived CDR1 and CDR2 are KGHDR and SFDVKD. This CDR3 is built from 15 residues. Between the trimmed V and J ends, which lost 6 bases and 0 bases, there was a span of 14 bases. The CDR3 nucleotides are TGTGCCACCAGTTCACCTCGACAGGTCTCCTACGAGCAGTACTTC. Protein product: CATSSPRQVSYEQYF.

The CDR3 coding sequence is TGTGCCAGCAGCCGAGGGACTAGCGGTGCAGAAAACATTCAGTACTTC. This gives the protein CASSRGTSGAENIQYF. The V and J genes are TRBV7-8 and TRBJ2-4; 11 bases fit TRBD2. The CDR3 spans 16 residues. Per the germline V gene, CDR1 is SGHVS and CDR2 is FQNEAQ. Germline trimming cut 5 bases from V and 5 bases from J; bases unmatched to any gene: 8.

This sequence joins TRBV18 and TRBJ2-4, with 8 bases identical to TRBD1. The germline V gene has CDR1 KGHSH and CDR2 LQKENI. After removal of 0 bases from V and 1 base from J, the junction contained 5 bases not matched to a gene. The CDR3 length is 17 residues. For the CDR3, the DNA is TGTGCCAGCTCACCACCGGACAGGGCAAGGGCCAAAAACATTCAGTACTTC. Amino acids: CASSPPDRARAKNIQYF.

The V call is TRBV6-2 or TRBV6-3, the J call TRBJ1-2, with 10 bases identical to TRBD1. V lost 6 bases, J lost 4 bases, and 8 bases stayed unmatched. From germline, CDR1 is MNHEY and CDR2 SVGEGT. The CDR3 totals 15 residues. This chain's CDR3 is CASSRQGAGAYGYTF. CDR3 DNA sequence: TGTGCCAGCAGCCGACAGGGGGCCGGGGCCTATGGCTACACCTTC.